Following are 14 T cell receptor beta chains from one sample sequenced in a study of Ad26.COV2.S vaccination and SARS-CoV-2 variants. Treatment specified: over 15 received Ad26.COV2.S at low or high dose, single or two shots; a few received placebo; per-sample allocation not given. On day 63 after the first injection, vaccine and placebo recipients gave samples. TCRdb keeps only in-frame clones here, not all; method: immunoSEQ multiplex PCR. Of some 480,000 clones listed, around nine tenths are singletons. The sample consisted of peripheral blood, taken in a trial of Ad26.COV2.S vaccine versus placebo. The origin of the receptors is a person aged 18-60 years who received the Ad26.COV2.S COVID-19 vaccine or a placebo.

This clone was seen a handful of times. This sequence joins TRBV6-5 and TRBJ1-2; D unresolved. V shed 5 bases and J shed 0 bases, with 7 bases lying between them. This CDR3 is built from 13 residues. Germline V gene lookup returns CDR1 MNHEY and CDR2 SVGAGI. CDR3 bases: TGTGCCAGCAGTACCGGGACTAACTATGGCTACACCTTC. Residues: CASSTGTNYGYTF.

This sequence joins TRBV6-4 and TRBJ2-2; the D is unclear. V was clipped by 8 bases and J by 6 bases, with 19 bases between them. The germline CDR1 and CDR2 sequences are MRHNA and SNTAGT. The CDR3 is 15 amino acids. The CDR3 DNA follows: TGTGCCAGCGCCCCCCGAGTAGGCCCAGCCGGGGAGCTGTTTTTT. Its translation is CASAPRVGPAGELFF.

V usage is TRBV4-2 and J usage is TRBJ2-3; D is ambiguous. Germline CDR1 reads LGHNA; CDR2 reads YNFKEQ. The V gene lost 1 base and the J gene lost 2 bases, with 10 bases spanning the gap. This CDR3 spans 15 amino acids. The CDR3 sequence: CASSQVVENTDTQYF. The CDR3 DNA reads as TGTGCCAGCAGCCAAGTGGTGGAAAACACAGATACGCAGTATTTT.

This chain connects TRBV5-1 to TRBJ2-7; D is possibly TRBD2 (6 bases). Germline CDR1 is SGHRS and CDR2 is YFSETQ. V dropped 1 base and J dropped 0 bases, with 11 bases sitting between them. The CDR3 sequence is 15 residues long. For the CDR3, the DNA is TGCGCCAGCAGCTTGAGGGGCGGGACCTCCTACGAGCAGTACTTC. It is translated as CASSLRGGTSYEQYF. The variable domain in full, completed from reference TRBV5-1 and TRBJ2-7, reads KAGVTQTPRYLIKTRGQQVTLSCSPISGHRSVSWYQQTPGQGLQFLFEYFSETQRNKGNFPGRFSGRQFSNSRSEMNVSTLELGDSALYLCASSLRGGTSYEQYFGPGTRLTVT.

This clone was detected only once. The same CDR3 can be traced to other DNA sequences in this sample. The chain combines TRBV9 with TRBJ1-6, with D tentatively TRBD1 (5 bases). The germline CDR1 and CDR2 sequences are SGDLS and YYNGEE. CDR3 size: 14 residues. With 2 bases removed from V and 5 bases from J, the gap between germline ends came to 8 bases. The CDR3 sequence is CASSVGGDNSPLHF. The DNA for the CDR3 is TGTGCCAGCAGCGTTGGGGGGGATAATTCACCCCTCCACTTT.

The V and J genes are TRBV18 and TRBJ1-1; D unresolved. V dropped 4 bases and J dropped 4 bases, with 16 bases sitting between them. Germline V gene sequence: CDR1 KGHSH, CDR2 LQKENI. The CDR3 is made up of 15 amino acids. The CDR3 sequence: CASSRNSPGTTEAFF. The DNA for the CDR3 is TGTGCCAGCTCACGAAACTCACCGGGTACCACTGAAGCTTTCTTT.

V gene TRBV24-1 combines with J gene TRBJ2-2, with 7 bases aligning to TRBD2. Germline CDR1 reads KGHDR; CDR2 reads SFDVKD. The CDR3 length is 15 residues. The V segment lost 3 bases and the J segment 0 bases; nucleotides outside the gene matches: 0. CDR3 coding DNA: TGTGCCACCAGTGATGGGACTACGAACACCGGGGAGCTGTTTTTT. Protein: CATSDGTTNTGELFF.

V and J are TRBV2 and TRBJ1-5, with 7 bases fitting TRBD1. Germline assignment: CDR1 SNHLY and CDR2 FYNNEI. V was clipped by 6 bases and J by 1 base; unmatched bases: 3. There are 14 residues in the CDR3. The DNA for the CDR3 is TGTGCCAGCAGGGGGGGACAGAGCAATCAGCCCCAGCATTTT. Translation gives CASRGGQSNQPQHF.

The J gene is TRBJ2-5, the V gene TRBV2; 12 positions match TRBD1. The CDR3 runs 16 residues. Per germline, CDR1 SNHLY and CDR2 FYNNEI. The ends lost 9 bases at V and 2 bases at J; junction bases unmatched: 10. The CDR3 DNA sequence: TGTGCCAGTCATAGGGACAGGGGGCGGCTACAAGAGACCCAGTACTTC. As protein: CASHRDRGRLQETQYF.

The chain has TRBV6-5 and TRBJ2-7; D could derive from TRBD1 or TRBD2 (7 bases each). The CDR3 has 15 amino acids. Trimming left V 6 bases short and J 3 bases short, with 18 bases between. The germline gives CDR1 MNHEY, CDR2 SVGAGI. The CDR3 region is CASRGGTATNYEQYF. CDR3 coding DNA: TGTGCCAGCAGGGGAGGGACAGCCACCAACTACGAGCAGTACTTC.

The rearrangement joins TRBV20-1 to TRBJ1-6; the D is unclear. CDR3 size: 14 residues. Trimming stripped 3 bases from V and 9 bases from J, with 15 bases between. Germline lookup yields CDR1 DFQATT and CDR2 SNEGSKA (reference sequence). The CDR3 spells CSASFGGGPSPLHF. CDR3 sequence (DNA): TGCAGTGCTAGTTTCGGTGGCGGGCCTTCACCCCTCCACTTT.

The chain recombines TRBV28 with TRBJ1-5, with TRBD1 matching 8 bases. V shed 4 bases, J shed 4 bases, and the junction held 6 bases outside the gene matches. The CDR3 contains 15 residues. Germline CDR1 and CDR2: MDHEN and SYDVKM. The CDR3 protein is CASSSTGGDNQPQHF. The DNA of the CDR3 is TGTGCCAGCAGTTCTACAGGGGGAGATAATCAGCCCCAGCATTTT.

The chain is built from TRBV21-1 and TRBJ2-7; no check of the table's D call, TRBD2, against the DNA was made. TRBV21-1 is marked as a pseudogene. The CDR3 loop spans 14 amino acids. CDR3 loop: CASSNSSRGNEQYF. The CDR3 DNA is TGTGCCAGCAGCAATAGTAGCCGGGGAAACGAGCAGTACTTC.

The chain joins TRBV27 to TRBJ2-7; 9 bases align to TRBD2. The CDR3 consists of 15 residues. The V and J ends lost 0 bases and 0 bases, in that order; junction bases with no gene match: 0. Germline V gives CDR1 MNHEY, CDR2 SMNVEV (reference sequence). The CDR3 loop is CASSLSTSGSYEQYF. The CDR3 DNA sequence: TGTGCCAGCAGTTTATCGACTAGCGGCTCCTACGAGCAGTACTTC.